This entry is about one TCR beta chain. The sample holds a few counts of this clone. Its antigen is not yet known. Within one base of it there is no much larger clone, and no base qualities were kept. The treatment or condition label corresponds to: 15 to 20 received Ad26.COV2.S at low or high dose, single or two shots; 5 received placebo; per-sample allocation not given. Repertoires of vaccine and placebo recipients were sequenced from samples taken on day 63 after the first injection. Between 29 July and 7 August 2020, Cohort 1b enrolled around 24 adults aged 18-55 years at one site in Boston, USA. Ad26.COV2.S was a replication-incompetent adenovirus type 26 vector that expressed a prefusion-stabilized SARS-CoV-2 spike protein derived from the original Wuhan strain. The CDR3 has 9 amino acids, counting the end cysteine and phenylalanine. The sequence is cut down to CDR3 DNA, 27 bases in frame from base 1. V is clipped by 7 bases and J by 7 bases, and the sequence between their germline boundaries is 5 bases long. From the germline V gene, CDR1 is MRHNA and CDR2 is SNTAGT.

This specimen belongs to a study of Ad26.COV2.S vaccination and SARS-CoV-2 variants (dated by TCRdb to about 2021). In the study overall: Vaccine-arm donors were drawn from COV1001, a multicentre, randomized, double-blind, placebo-controlled phase I-IIa trial of Ad26.COV2.S in healthy adults. Ad26.COV2.S was administered intramuscularly at 5 x 10^10 or 1 x 10^11 viral particles, either as a single shot or as two shots given 56 days apart. TCRbeta repertoire sequencing was used to assess the specificity and breadth of SARS-CoV-2-reactive T cell receptors after Ad26.COV2.S vaccination. A total of approximately 30 samples were included in the TCR-sequenced set, comprising roughly 19 Ad26.COV2.S vaccine recipients, 5 placebo recipients and 8 SARS-CoV-2 convalescent individuals. Trial participants were randomized into five groups of five: low-dose or high-dose Ad26.COV2.S given once or twice, or placebo on both occasions. Throughout the experiments and outcome assessment, investigators stayed blinded to trial group allocation. Findings and caveats that apply to the study as a whole: After vaccination, substantial breadth of spike-specific CD8+ and CD4+ T cell responses was reported. Higher spike-specific TCR breadth was observed in Ad26.COV2.S recipients than in placebo recipients (P = 0.0014). It was noted by the authors that total T cell responses may have been underestimated by the TCR breadth and depth analyses. The study was not powered for comparison of responses between vaccine doses or regimens. Vaccine and placebo recipients had comparable non-spike TCR breadth, which fits with the vaccine containing only spike.

The immunoSEQ Assay was used to sequence TCRbeta CDR3 regions. After extraction, genomic DNA underwent amplification by bias-controlled multiplex PCR, followed by high-throughput sequencing. On the authors' methods: Collapsing and filtering of sequences were performed to quantify the absolute abundance of each unique TCRbeta CDR3 region. T cell fraction was estimated by normalizing TCRbeta template counts to usable DNA, which was measured by amplifying reference genes present in all nucleated cells. Repertoire TCRs were annotated as SARS-CoV-2-specific when V gene, CDR3 amino acid sequence and J gene were exactly matched to a known reactive TCR set. The reference SARS-CoV-2 TCR set was derived from MIRA and filtered for enrichment in COVID-19-positive ImmuneCODE repertoires, a step that removed public or cross-reactive TCRs. Using the MIRA antigens, annotated TCRs were further analysed by specific ORF or by position within an ORF. Depth was the summed frequency of annotated unique rearrangements, while breadth was defined as annotated unique rearrangements over total unique productive rearrangements. Two-sided Wilcoxon rank-sum tests were used to compare TCR breadth between groups. TCRdb limited this immuneACCESS table to in-frame rearrangements with V and J called. A share of clones is missing; checked studies link under half to unresolved V genes, and the rest is unexplained. That table is the source of V, J and clone size, and D and trimming were worked out from the DNA. The sample contains hundreds of thousands of clones, roughly 90% of them found a single time. Around 5.8% of the sample belongs to the ten largest clones.

The chain links TRBV6-4 with TRBJ2-7, with the D segment identity uncertain. This TCR was recovered from a person aged 18-60 years who received the Ad26.COV2.S COVID-19 vaccine or a placebo. Here the sequenced sample was peripheral blood, taken in a trial of Ad26.COV2.S vaccine versus placebo. The nucleotides read TGTGCCAGCAAGCCAGAGCAGTACTTC. Protein translation: CASKPEQYF.